Listed below are T cell receptor beta chains from one sample, sequenced in a study of blood T cell repertoires in COVID-19. The repertoire was sequenced with immunoSEQ multiplex PCR; TCRdb's copy has only in-frame clones and lacks some. The sample holds 95,000 to 150,000 clones, 60% to 85% seen once. The specimen was peripheral blood. These receptors came from a man in his 70s with acute or convalescent COVID-19. CDR3s include the opening cysteine and the closing phenylalanine or tryptophan. Fields, in order: J gene, clone size, D gene, V gene, CDR3 protein, CDR3 DNA. A D gene is named only where the DNA matches it firmly. Size values are once, few and many counts, or a class for expanded clones, and some rows have none.

j_gene: TRBJ1-2; abundance: few; d_gene: TRBD1; v_gene: TRBV2; CDR3aa: CASSGTGVYGYTF; CDR3nt: TGTGCCAGCAGTGGGACAGGGGTCTATGGCTACACCTTC
j_gene: TRBJ2-7; abundance: few; d_gene: .; v_gene: TRBV19; CDR3aa: CASSIDDRPAYEQYF; CDR3nt: TGTGCCAGTAGTATCGACGACAGGCCGGCCTACGAGCAGTACTTC
j_gene: TRBJ2-6; abundance: few; d_gene: .; v_gene: TRBV21-1; CDR3aa: CATLLVKGGAGANVLTF; CDR3nt: TGTGCCACCCTACTGGTAAAAGGGGGGGCTGGGGCCAACGTCCTGACTTTC
j_gene: TRBJ1-1; abundance: .; d_gene: .; v_gene: TRBV5-1; CDR3aa: CASSQDRPTEAFF; CDR3nt: TGCGCCAGCAGCCAGGACAGACCCACTGAAGCTTTCTTT
j_gene: TRBJ2-1; abundance: .; d_gene: TRBD1; v_gene: TRBV19; CDR3aa: CASSGRTGYNEQFF; CDR3nt: TGTGCCAGTAGTGGACGGACAGGATACAATGAGCAGTTCTTC
j_gene: TRBJ2-1; abundance: .; d_gene: TRBD1; v_gene: TRBV24-1; CDR3aa: CATSEFGTALEQFF; CDR3nt: TGTGCCACCAGTGAATTCGGGACAGCTCTTGAGCAGTTCTTC
j_gene: TRBJ1-1; abundance: .; d_gene: .; v_gene: TRBV5-1; CDR3aa: CASSLVPRAGTEAFF; CDR3nt: TGCGCCAGCAGCTTGGTTCCCCGGGCGGGCACTGAAGCTTTCTTT
j_gene: TRBJ2-3; abundance: .; d_gene: TRBD2; v_gene: TRBV27; CDR3aa: CASRSGGTDTQYF; CDR3nt: TGTGCCAGCAGAAGCGGGGGCACAGATACGCAGTATTTT
j_gene: TRBJ1-2; abundance: once; d_gene: .; v_gene: TRBV5-1; CDR3aa: CASSLAGENYGYTF; CDR3nt: TGCGCCAGCAGCTTGGCAGGGGAGAACTATGGCTACACCTTC
j_gene: TRBJ1-1; abundance: .; d_gene: TRBD1; v_gene: TRBV4-2; CDR3aa: CASSPTGANTEAFF; CDR3nt: TGTGCCAGCAGCCCTACAGGGGCGAACACTGAAGCTTTCTTT
j_gene: TRBJ1-1; abundance: once; d_gene: TRBD1; v_gene: TRBV12-3/TRBV12-4; CDR3aa: CASSLDRRTEAFF; CDR3nt: TGTGCCAGCAGTTTGGACAGGCGCACTGAAGCTTTCTTT
j_gene: TRBJ1-4; abundance: .; d_gene: .; v_gene: TRBV5-3; CDR3aa: CARSPIGDGLATNEKLFF; CDR3nt: TGTGCCAGAAGCCCCATCGGGGATGGGCTTGCAACTAATGAAAAACTGTTTTTT
j_gene: TRBJ2-2; abundance: .; d_gene: TRBD1; v_gene: TRBV5-1; CDR3aa: CASSSDRGWWTNTGELFF; CDR3nt: TGCGCCAGCAGCTCCGACAGGGGGTGGTGGACGAACACCGGGGAGCTGTTTTTT
j_gene: TRBJ1-5; abundance: .; d_gene: .; v_gene: TRBV7-2; CDR3aa: CASSLDQGTNQPQHF; CDR3nt: TGTGCCAGCAGCTTAGATCAGGGAACGAATCAGCCCCAGCATTTT
j_gene: TRBJ2-2; abundance: .; d_gene: .; v_gene: TRBV6-5; CDR3aa: CASSPETGFTGELFF; CDR3nt: TGTGCCAGCAGTCCCGAGACAGGTTTCACCGGGGAGCTGTTTTTT
j_gene: TRBJ2-7; abundance: .; d_gene: TRBD1; v_gene: TRBV7-8; CDR3aa: CASSLVGQGVSEQYF; CDR3nt: TGTGCCAGCAGCTTAGTGGGACAGGGAGTAAGCGAGCAGTACTTC
j_gene: TRBJ2-2; abundance: .; d_gene: .; v_gene: TRBV19; CDR3aa: CASSILRNTGELFF; CDR3nt: TGTGCCAGTAGTATCCTACGGAACACCGGGGAGCTGTTTTTT
j_gene: TRBJ2-3; abundance: .; d_gene: .; v_gene: TRBV19; CDR3aa: CASSSGGAFTATQYF; CDR3nt: TGTGCCAGTAGTAGTGGGGGGGCATTCACAGCTACGCAGTATTTT
j_gene: TRBJ1-6; abundance: .; d_gene: TRBD1; v_gene: TRBV28; CDR3aa: CASSFVGTGYSPLHF; CDR3nt: TGTGCCAGCAGTTTTGTCGGGACAGGGTATTCACCCCTCCACTTT
j_gene: TRBJ2-7; abundance: many; d_gene: TRBD1; v_gene: TRBV4-3; CDR3aa: CASSRGGQGAREQYF; CDR3nt: TGCGCCAGCAGCCGGGGGGGACAGGGGGCTCGAGAGCAGTACTTC
j_gene: TRBJ2-7; abundance: .; d_gene: .; v_gene: TRBV7-2; CDR3aa: CASSSDIPYEQYF; CDR3nt: TGTGCCAGCAGCTCTGACATTCCCTACGAGCAGTACTTC
j_gene: TRBJ1-1; abundance: few; d_gene: .; v_gene: TRBV19; CDR3aa: CASIGARAAFF; CDR3nt: TGTGCCAGTATCGGAGCCCGAGCGGCTTTCTTT
j_gene: TRBJ1-6; abundance: .; d_gene: .; v_gene: TRBV28; CDR3aa: CASSLTGSPLHF; CDR3nt: TGTGCCAGCAGTTTAACAGGCTCACCCCTCCACTTT
j_gene: TRBJ2-7; abundance: .; d_gene: .; v_gene: TRBV19; CDR3aa: CASSIGQAPEQYF; CDR3nt: TGTGCCAGTAGTATAGGACAGGCTCCCGAGCAGTACTTC
j_gene: TRBJ1-1; abundance: once; d_gene: .; v_gene: TRBV7-9; CDR3aa: CASSLVQVANMNTEAFF; CDR3nt: TGTGCCAGCAGCTTAGTTCAGGTTGCCAACATGAACACTGAAGCTTTCTTT
j_gene: TRBJ2-7; abundance: few; d_gene: .; v_gene: TRBV6-1; CDR3aa: CASSEQGWREQYF; CDR3nt: TGTGCCAGCAGTGAACAGGGGTGGAGGGAGCAGTACTTC
j_gene: TRBJ2-1; abundance: .; d_gene: TRBD1; v_gene: TRBV7-3; CDR3aa: CASSPTGQGFDNEQFF; CDR3nt: TGTGCCAGCAGCCCGACGGGACAGGGATTCGACAATGAGCAGTTCTTC
j_gene: TRBJ1-2; abundance: .; d_gene: .; v_gene: TRBV6-5; CDR3aa: CASSSGTHLYF; CDR3nt: TGTGCCAGCAGTTCCGGGACTCACCTTTACTTC
j_gene: TRBJ2-7; abundance: .; d_gene: .; v_gene: TRBV7-2; CDR3aa: CASSLVGTPSSYEQYF; CDR3nt: TGTGCCAGCAGCTTAGTGGGGACACCAAGCTCCTACGAGCAGTACTTC
j_gene: TRBJ2-7; abundance: few; d_gene: TRBD2; v_gene: TRBV28; CDR3aa: CASRKLARSYEQYF; CDR3nt: TGTGCCAGCAGAAAACTAGCGCGATCCTACGAGCAGTACTTC
j_gene: TRBJ2-7; abundance: .; d_gene: TRBD1; v_gene: TRBV19; CDR3aa: CASSIGDSRFYEQYF; CDR3nt: TGTGCCAGTAGTATAGGGGACAGCCGATTCTACGAGCAGTACTTC
j_gene: TRBJ1-2; abundance: .; d_gene: .; v_gene: TRBV19; CDR3aa: CASSIGGRPYGYTF; CDR3nt: TGTGCCAGTAGTATTGGCGGCCGGCCCTATGGCTACACCTTC
j_gene: TRBJ1-3; abundance: .; d_gene: .; v_gene: TRBV6-5; CDR3aa: CASSSKGGARGNTIYF; CDR3nt: TGTGCCAGCAGTTCGAAGGGGGGGGCGCGAGGAAACACCATATATTTT
j_gene: TRBJ2-7; abundance: .; d_gene: TRBD2; v_gene: TRBV24-1; CDR3aa: CATSDFASGGNEQYF; CDR3nt: TGTGCCACCAGTGATTTCGCTAGCGGGGGCAACGAGCAGTACTTC
j_gene: TRBJ2-1; abundance: few; d_gene: TRBD1; v_gene: TRBV4-2; CDR3aa: CASSQMGQGAYNEQFF; CDR3nt: TGTGCCAGCAGCCAGATGGGACAGGGGGCCTACAATGAGCAGTTCTTC
j_gene: TRBJ1-1; abundance: .; d_gene: TRBD1; v_gene: TRBV9; CDR3aa: CASSRQGAEAFF; CDR3nt: TGTGCCAGCAGTCGACAGGGGGCTGAAGCTTTCTTT
j_gene: TRBJ1-3; abundance: .; d_gene: TRBD1; v_gene: TRBV7-9; CDR3aa: CASRVSRTGGFPGGNTIYF; CDR3nt: TGTGCCAGCAGAGTGTCACGGACAGGGGGTTTTCCTGGTGGAAACACCATATATTTT
j_gene: TRBJ2-6; abundance: .; d_gene: .; v_gene: TRBV18; CDR3aa: CASSPTGGIAGANVLTF; CDR3nt: TGTGCCAGCTCACCAACGGGGGGCATTGCTGGGGCCAACGTCCTGACTTTC
j_gene: TRBJ1-6; abundance: .; d_gene: .; v_gene: TRBV7-2; CDR3aa: CASSLAGTSYNSPLHF; CDR3nt: TGTGCCAGCAGCTTAGCCGGGACTTCCTATAATTCACCCCTCCACTTT
j_gene: TRBJ1-2; abundance: .; d_gene: TRBD1; v_gene: TRBV29-1; CDR3aa: CSTDREGYGYTF; CDR3nt: TGCAGCACGGACAGGGAGGGCTATGGCTACACCTTC
j_gene: TRBJ1-5; abundance: .; d_gene: TRBD1; v_gene: TRBV7-2; CDR3aa: CASSLQGGGQPQHF; CDR3nt: TGTGCCAGCAGCTTACAAGGGGGCGGCCAGCCCCAGCATTTT
j_gene: TRBJ2-5; abundance: .; d_gene: .; v_gene: TRBV3-1/TRBV3-2; CDR3aa: CASSPTGSPQETQYF; CDR3nt: TGTGCCAGCAGCCCAACAGGCAGCCCCCAAGAGACCCAGTACTTC
j_gene: TRBJ1-1; abundance: .; d_gene: TRBD1; v_gene: TRBV6-2/TRBV6-3; CDR3aa: CASSYKDRGLAFF; CDR3nt: TGTGCCAGCAGTTACAAAGACAGGGGGCTTGCTTTCTTT
j_gene: TRBJ2-1; abundance: .; d_gene: .; v_gene: TRBV11-2; CDR3aa: CASSLEGWWEDNEQFF; CDR3nt: TGTGCCAGCAGCTTAGAGGGATGGTGGGAGGACAATGAGCAGTTCTTC
j_gene: TRBJ1-6; abundance: .; d_gene: TRBD1; v_gene: TRBV5-8; CDR3aa: CASGQGRENSPLHF; CDR3nt: TGTGCCAGCGGACAGGGTAGGGAGAATTCACCCCTCCACTTT
j_gene: TRBJ2-5; abundance: .; d_gene: .; v_gene: TRBV10-3; CDR3aa: CAVRKDTQVGTQYF; CDR3nt: TGTGCCGTCCGGAAGGACACGCAGGTGGGGACCCAGTACTTC
j_gene: TRBJ1-5; abundance: .; d_gene: TRBD1; v_gene: TRBV6-1; CDR3aa: CASSDRGQGHSNQPQHF; CDR3nt: TGTGCCAGCAGTGACAGGGGACAGGGCCATAGCAATCAGCCCCAGCATTTT
j_gene: TRBJ2-5; abundance: .; d_gene: .; v_gene: TRBV11-1; CDR3aa: CASSWDNQETQYF; CDR3nt: TGTGCCAGCAGTTGGGACAACCAAGAGACCCAGTACTTC
j_gene: TRBJ2-7; abundance: .; d_gene: .; v_gene: TRBV6-5; CDR3aa: CASRTVGHPPYEQYF; CDR3nt: TGTGCCAGCAGAACGGTGGGACATCCCCCCTACGAGCAGTACTTC
j_gene: TRBJ2-7; abundance: .; d_gene: .; v_gene: TRBV9; CDR3aa: CASSVGRDNSYEQYF; CDR3nt: TGTGCCAGCAGCGTAGGAAGGGACAACTCCTACGAGCAGTACTTC
j_gene: TRBJ2-2; abundance: .; d_gene: .; v_gene: TRBV19; CDR3aa: CASSIGLLTGELFF; CDR3nt: TGTGCCAGTAGTATAGGGCTTCTCACCGGGGAGCTGTTTTTT
j_gene: TRBJ1-1; abundance: .; d_gene: .; v_gene: TRBV5-1; CDR3aa: CASSLGGGTEAFF; CDR3nt: TGCGCCAGCAGCTTGGGGGGAGGGACTGAAGCTTTCTTT
j_gene: TRBJ2-7; abundance: .; d_gene: TRBD1; v_gene: TRBV27; CDR3aa: CASSFDRGGYEQYF; CDR3nt: TGTGCCAGCAGTTTTGACAGGGGCGGGTACGAGCAGTACTTC
j_gene: TRBJ1-6; abundance: .; d_gene: .; v_gene: TRBV27; CDR3aa: CASSLLPPRNSPLHF; CDR3nt: TGTGCCAGCAGTTTATTACCCCCCAGAAACTCACCCCTCCACTTT
j_gene: TRBJ1-6; abundance: .; d_gene: .; v_gene: TRBV6-5; CDR3aa: CASSRGVSNSPLHF; CDR3nt: TGTGCCAGCAGCCGGGGGGTATCGAATTCACCCCTCCACTTT
j_gene: TRBJ2-3; abundance: .; d_gene: .; v_gene: TRBV7-2; CDR3aa: CASSLATGADTQYF; CDR3nt: TGTGCCAGCAGCTTAGCTACAGGAGCAGATACGCAGTATTTT
j_gene: TRBJ2-1; abundance: .; d_gene: .; v_gene: TRBV6-2/TRBV6-3; CDR3aa: CASNPGSSYNEQFF; CDR3nt: TGTGCCAGCAACCCAGGGAGTTCCTACAATGAGCAGTTCTTC
j_gene: TRBJ2-3; abundance: .; d_gene: .; v_gene: TRBV18; CDR3aa: CASSTGFGDTQYF; CDR3nt: TGTGCCAGCTCTACCGGGTTTGGTGATACGCAGTATTTT